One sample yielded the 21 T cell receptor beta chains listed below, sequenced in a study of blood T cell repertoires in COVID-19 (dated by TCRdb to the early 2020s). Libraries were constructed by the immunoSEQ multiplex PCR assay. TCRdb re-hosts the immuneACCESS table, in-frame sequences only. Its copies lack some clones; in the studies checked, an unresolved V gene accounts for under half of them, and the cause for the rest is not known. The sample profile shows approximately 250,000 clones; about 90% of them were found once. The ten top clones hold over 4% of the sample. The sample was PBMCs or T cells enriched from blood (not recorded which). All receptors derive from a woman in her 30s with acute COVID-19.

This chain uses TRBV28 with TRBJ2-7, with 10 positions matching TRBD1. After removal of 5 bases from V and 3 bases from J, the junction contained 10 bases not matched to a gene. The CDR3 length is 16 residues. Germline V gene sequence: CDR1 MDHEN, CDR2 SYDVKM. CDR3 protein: CASSATWDRGFYEQYF. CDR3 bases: TGTGCCAGCAGTGCCACATGGGACAGGGGCTTCTACGAGCAGTACTTC.

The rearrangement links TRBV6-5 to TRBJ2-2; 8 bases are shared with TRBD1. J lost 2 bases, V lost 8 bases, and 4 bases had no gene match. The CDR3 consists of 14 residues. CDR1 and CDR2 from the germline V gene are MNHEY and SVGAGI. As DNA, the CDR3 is TGTGCCAGCGGACAGGGCGGAAACACCGGGGAGCTGTTTTTT. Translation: CASGQGGNTGELFF.

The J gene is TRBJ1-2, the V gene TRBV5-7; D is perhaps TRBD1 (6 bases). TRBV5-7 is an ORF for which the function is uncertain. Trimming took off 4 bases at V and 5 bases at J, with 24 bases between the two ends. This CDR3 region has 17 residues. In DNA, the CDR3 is TGTGCCAGCAGCCCCCGGGACAAAATCCGACTATGGTATGGCTACACCTTC. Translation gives CASSPRDKIRLWYGYTF.

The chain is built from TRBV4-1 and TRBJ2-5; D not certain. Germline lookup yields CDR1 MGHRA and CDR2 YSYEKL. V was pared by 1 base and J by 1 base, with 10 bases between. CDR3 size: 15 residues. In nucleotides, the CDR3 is TGCGCCAGCAGCCAAGTTATCGGTGCCCAAGAGACCCAGTACTTC. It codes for CASSQVIGAQETQYF.

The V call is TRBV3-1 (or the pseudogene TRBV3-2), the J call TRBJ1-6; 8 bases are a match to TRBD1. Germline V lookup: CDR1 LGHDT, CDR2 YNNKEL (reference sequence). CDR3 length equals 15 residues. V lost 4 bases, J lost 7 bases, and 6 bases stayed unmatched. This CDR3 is CASSPGQGGNSPLHF. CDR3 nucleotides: TGTGCCAGCAGCCCCGGACAGGGTGGAAATTCACCCCTCCACTTT.

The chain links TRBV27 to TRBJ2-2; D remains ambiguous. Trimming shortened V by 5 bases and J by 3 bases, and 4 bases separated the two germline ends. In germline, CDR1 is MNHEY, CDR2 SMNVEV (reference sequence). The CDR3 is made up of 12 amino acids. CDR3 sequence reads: CASSLYTGELFF. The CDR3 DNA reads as TGTGCCAGCAGTCTTTACACCGGGGAGCTGTTTTTT.

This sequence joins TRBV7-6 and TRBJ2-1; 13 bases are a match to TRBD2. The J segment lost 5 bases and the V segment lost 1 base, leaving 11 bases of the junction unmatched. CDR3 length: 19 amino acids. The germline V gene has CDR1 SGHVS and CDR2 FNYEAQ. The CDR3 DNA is TGTGCCAGCAGCTTAGTTCACACAACAGGACTAGCGGGAGACAATGAGCAGTTCTTC. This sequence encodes CASSLVHTTGLAGDNEQFF.

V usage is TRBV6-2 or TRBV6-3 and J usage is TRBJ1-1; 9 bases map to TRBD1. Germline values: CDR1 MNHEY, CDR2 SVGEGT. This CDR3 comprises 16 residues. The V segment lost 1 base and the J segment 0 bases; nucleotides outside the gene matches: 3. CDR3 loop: CASSYWGQGMNTEAFF. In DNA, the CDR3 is TGTGCCAGCAGTTACTGGGGACAGGGTATGAACACTGAAGCTTTCTTT.

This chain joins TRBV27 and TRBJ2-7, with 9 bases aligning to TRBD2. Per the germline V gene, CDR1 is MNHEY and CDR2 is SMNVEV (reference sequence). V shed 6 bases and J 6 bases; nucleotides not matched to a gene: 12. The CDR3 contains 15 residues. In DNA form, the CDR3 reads TGTGCCAGCAGCCCGACGGGCCTAGCGGGGTTCGAGCAGTACTTC. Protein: CASSPTGLAGFEQYF.

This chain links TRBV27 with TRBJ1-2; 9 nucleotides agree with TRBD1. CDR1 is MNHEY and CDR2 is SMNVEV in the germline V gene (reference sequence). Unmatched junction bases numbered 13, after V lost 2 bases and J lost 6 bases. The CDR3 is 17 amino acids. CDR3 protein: CASSLLGTGRSGDGYTF. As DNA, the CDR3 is TGTGCCAGCAGTTTACTCGGGACAGGGCGCTCCGGAGATGGCTACACCTTC.

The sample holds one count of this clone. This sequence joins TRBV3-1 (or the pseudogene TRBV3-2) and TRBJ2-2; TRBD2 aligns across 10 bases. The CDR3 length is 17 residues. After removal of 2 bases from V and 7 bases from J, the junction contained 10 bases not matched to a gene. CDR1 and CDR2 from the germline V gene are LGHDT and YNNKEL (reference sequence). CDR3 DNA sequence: TGTGCCAGCAGCCAAACTTACTCAGCGGGAGGGCGCGGGGAGCTGTTTTTT. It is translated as CASSQTYSAGGRGELFF.

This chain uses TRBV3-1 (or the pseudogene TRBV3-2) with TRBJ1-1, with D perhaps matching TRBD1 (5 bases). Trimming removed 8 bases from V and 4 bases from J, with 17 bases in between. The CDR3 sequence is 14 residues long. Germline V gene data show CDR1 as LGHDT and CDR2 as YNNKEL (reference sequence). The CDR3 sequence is CASLLGGTGTEAFF. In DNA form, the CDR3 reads TGTGCCAGCCTTTTGGGGGGGACGGGCACTGAAGCTTTCTTT.

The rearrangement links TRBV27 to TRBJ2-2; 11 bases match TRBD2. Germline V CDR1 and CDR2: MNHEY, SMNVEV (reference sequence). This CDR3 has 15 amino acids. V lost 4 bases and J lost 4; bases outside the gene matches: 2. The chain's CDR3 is CASSYGLAGTGELFF. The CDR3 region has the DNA TGTGCCAGCAGTTACGGACTAGCGGGCACCGGGGAGCTGTTTTTT.

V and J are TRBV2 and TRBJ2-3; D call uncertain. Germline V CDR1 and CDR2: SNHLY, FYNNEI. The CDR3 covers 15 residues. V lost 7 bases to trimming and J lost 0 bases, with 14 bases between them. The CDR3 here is CASNRLSPSTDTQYF. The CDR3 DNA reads TGTGCCAGCAATCGACTGTCCCCTAGCACAGATACGCAGTATTTT.

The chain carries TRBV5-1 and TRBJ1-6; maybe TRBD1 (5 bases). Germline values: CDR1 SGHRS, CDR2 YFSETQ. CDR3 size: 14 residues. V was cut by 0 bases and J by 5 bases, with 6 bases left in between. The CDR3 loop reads CASSLAGNNSPLHF. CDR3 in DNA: TGCGCCAGCAGCTTGGCAGGGAATAATTCACCCCTCCACTTT.

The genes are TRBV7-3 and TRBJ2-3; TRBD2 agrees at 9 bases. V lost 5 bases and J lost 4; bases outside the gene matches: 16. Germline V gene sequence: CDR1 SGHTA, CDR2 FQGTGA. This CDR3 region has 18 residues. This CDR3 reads CASSQTGGRALPPDTQYF. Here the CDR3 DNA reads TGTGCCAGCAGCCAAACAGGCGGGAGGGCACTTCCCCCAGATACGCAGTATTTT. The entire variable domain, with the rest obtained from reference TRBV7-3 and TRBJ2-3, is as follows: GAGVSQTPSNKVTEKGKYVELRCDPISGHTALYWYRQSLGQGPEFLIYFQGTGAADDSGLPNDRFFAVRPEGSVSTLKIQRTERGDSAVYLCASSQTGGRALPPDTQYFGPGTRLTVL.

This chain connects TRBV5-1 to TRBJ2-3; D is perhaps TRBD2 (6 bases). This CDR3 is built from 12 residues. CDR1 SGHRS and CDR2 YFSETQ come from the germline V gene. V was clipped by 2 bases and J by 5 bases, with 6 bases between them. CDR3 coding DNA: TGCGCCAGCAGCTTAGCGGGAGATACGCAGTATTTT. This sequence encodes CASSLAGDTQYF.

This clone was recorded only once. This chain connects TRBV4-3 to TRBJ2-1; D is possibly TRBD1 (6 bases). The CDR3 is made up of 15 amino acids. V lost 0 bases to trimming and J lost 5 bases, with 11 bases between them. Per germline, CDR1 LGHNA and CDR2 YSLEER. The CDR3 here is CASSQDSGVHNEQFF. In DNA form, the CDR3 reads TGCGCCAGCAGCCAAGATTCAGGGGTCCACAATGAGCAGTTCTTC.

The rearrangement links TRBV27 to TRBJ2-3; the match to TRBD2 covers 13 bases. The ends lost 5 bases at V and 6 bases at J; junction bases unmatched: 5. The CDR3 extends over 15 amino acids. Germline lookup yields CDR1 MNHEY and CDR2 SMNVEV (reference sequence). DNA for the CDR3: TGTGCCAGCAGTCCACTAGCGGGAGGGATTGATACGCAGTATTTT. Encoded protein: CASSPLAGGIDTQYF.

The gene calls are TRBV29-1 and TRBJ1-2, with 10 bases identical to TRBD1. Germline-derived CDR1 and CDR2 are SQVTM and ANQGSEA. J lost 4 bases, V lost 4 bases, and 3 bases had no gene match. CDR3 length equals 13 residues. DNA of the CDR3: TGCAGCGTTGGGGACAGGGGATCCTATGGCTACACCTTC. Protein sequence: CSVGDRGSYGYTF.

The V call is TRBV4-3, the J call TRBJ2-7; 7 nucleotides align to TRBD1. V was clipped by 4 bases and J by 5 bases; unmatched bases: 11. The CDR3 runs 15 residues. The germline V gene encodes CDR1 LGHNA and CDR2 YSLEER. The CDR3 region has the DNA TGCGCCAGCAGCCGGCTTTTAGGACAGGAAGACGAGCAGTACTTC. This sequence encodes CASSRLLGQEDEQYF.